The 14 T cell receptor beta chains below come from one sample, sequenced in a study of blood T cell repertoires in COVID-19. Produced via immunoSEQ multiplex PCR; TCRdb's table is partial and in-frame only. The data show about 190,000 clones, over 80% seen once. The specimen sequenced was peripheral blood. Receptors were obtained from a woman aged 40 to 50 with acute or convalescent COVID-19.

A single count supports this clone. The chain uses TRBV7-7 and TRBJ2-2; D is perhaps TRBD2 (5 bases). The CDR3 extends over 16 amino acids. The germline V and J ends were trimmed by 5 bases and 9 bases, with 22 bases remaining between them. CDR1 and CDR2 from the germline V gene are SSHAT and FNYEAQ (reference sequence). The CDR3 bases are TGTGCCAGCAGCCCGCAACCCCTCGCCGGGAAGAGGGAGCTGTTTTTT. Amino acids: CASSPQPLAGKRELFF.

The CDR3 DNA reads TGCGCCAGCAGCTCAGTCACAGGGGGACCTAATGAAAAACTGTTTTTT. Protein: CASSSVTGGPNEKLFF. This chain joins TRBV5-1 and TRBJ1-4; 8 bases are shared with TRBD1. The CDR3 sequence is 16 residues long. Trimming removed 3 bases from V and 3 bases from J; junction bases left unmatched: 7. Germline CDR1 and CDR2: SGHRS and YFSETQ.

The CDR3 DNA is TGTGCCACCAGCAGAGATCGAGGGTACTACGAGCAGTACTTC. Protein product: CATSRDRGYYEQYF. V and J are TRBV15 and TRBJ2-7, with a weak D call TRBD2 (5 bases). Trimming shortened V by 0 bases and J by 3 bases, and 9 bases separated the two germline ends. CDR3 length equals 14 residues. CDR1 and CDR2 (germline): LNHNV, YYDKDF (reference sequence).

CDR3 coding DNA: TGTGCCAGCACTCCAGACAGGGCAGATTCACCCCTCCACTTT. Encoded protein: CASTPDRADSPLHF. The chain joins TRBV6-5 to TRBJ1-6; 7 bases line up with TRBD1. Germline V lookup: CDR1 MNHEY, CDR2 SVGAGI. The CDR3 has 14 residues. V gave up 7 bases and J gave up 8 bases; unmatched junction bases: 8.

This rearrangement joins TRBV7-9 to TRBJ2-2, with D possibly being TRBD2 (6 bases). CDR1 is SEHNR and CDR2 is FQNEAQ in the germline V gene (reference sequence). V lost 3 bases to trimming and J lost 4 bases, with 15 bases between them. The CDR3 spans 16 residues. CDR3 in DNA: TGTGCCAGCAGCTTGAGGGGAGGCCGAGGCACCGGGGAGCTGTTTTTT. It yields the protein CASSLRGGRGTGELFF.

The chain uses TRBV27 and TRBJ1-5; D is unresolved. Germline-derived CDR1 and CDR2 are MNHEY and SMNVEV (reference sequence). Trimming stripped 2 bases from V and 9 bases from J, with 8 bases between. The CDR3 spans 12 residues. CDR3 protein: CASSLPGGPQHF. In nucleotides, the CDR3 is TGTGCCAGCAGTTTACCAGGTGGGCCCCAGCATTTT.

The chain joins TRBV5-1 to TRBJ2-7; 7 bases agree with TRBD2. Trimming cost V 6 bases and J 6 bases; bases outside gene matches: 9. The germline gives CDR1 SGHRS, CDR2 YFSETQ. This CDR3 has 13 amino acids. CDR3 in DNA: TGCGCCAGCAAACCGAGCGGGGCCCCCGAGCAGTACTTC. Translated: CASKPSGAPEQYF.

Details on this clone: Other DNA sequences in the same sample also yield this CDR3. The CDR3 is CASSQSSYNEQFF. In DNA form, the CDR3 reads TGTGCCAGCAGCCAGAGCTCCTACAATGAGCAGTTCTTC. This chain joins TRBV3-1 (or the pseudogene TRBV3-2) and TRBJ2-1; D is ambiguous. Germline-derived CDR1 and CDR2 are LGHDT and YNNKEL (reference sequence). V was clipped by 3 bases and J by 0 bases, with 3 bases between them. This CDR3 spans 13 amino acids.

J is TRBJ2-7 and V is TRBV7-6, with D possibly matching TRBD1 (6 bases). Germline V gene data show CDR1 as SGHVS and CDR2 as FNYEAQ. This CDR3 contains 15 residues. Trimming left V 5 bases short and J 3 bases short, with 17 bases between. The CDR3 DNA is TGTGCCAGCAGCCCGGAACCGGGACAACTCTACGAGCAGTACTTC. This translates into CASSPEPGQLYEQYF.

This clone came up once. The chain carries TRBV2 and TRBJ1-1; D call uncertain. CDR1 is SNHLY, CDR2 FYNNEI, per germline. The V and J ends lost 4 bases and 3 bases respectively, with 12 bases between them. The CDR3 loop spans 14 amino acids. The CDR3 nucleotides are TGTGCCAGCAGTGCTCTGAGTTTGGACACTGAAGCTTTCTTT. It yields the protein CASSALSLDTEAFF.

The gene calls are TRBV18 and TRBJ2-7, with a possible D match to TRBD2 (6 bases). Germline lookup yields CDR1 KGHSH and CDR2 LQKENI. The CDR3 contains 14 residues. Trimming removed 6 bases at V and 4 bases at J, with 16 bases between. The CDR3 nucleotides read TGTGCCAGCTCCCTCTTGGGGGGAGGATACGAGCAGTACTTC. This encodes CASSLLGGGYEQYF.

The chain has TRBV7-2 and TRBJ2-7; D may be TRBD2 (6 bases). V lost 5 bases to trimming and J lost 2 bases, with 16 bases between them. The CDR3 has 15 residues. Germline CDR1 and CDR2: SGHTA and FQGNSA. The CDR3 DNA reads TGTGCCAGCAGCCTCCGGAGGGGAACCCCCTACGAGCAGTACTTC. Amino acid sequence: CASSLRRGTPYEQYF.

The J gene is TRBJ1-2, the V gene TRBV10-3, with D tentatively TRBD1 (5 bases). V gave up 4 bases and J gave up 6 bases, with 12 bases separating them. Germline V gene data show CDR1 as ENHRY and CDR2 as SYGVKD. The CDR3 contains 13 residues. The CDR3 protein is CAISGIGVNGYTF. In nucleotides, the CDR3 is TGTGCCATCAGTGGTATAGGGGTGAATGGCTACACCTTC.

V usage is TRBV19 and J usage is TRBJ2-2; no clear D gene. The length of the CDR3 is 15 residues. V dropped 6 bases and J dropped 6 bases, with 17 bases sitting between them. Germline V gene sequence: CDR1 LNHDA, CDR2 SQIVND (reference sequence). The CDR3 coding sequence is TGTGCCAGTAGCCTACTACTTCCCCCCCCCGGGGAGCTGTTTTTT. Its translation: CASSLLLPPPGELFF.